Listed below are T cell receptor beta chains from one sample, sequenced in a study of T cells after posttransplantation cyclophosphamide. Measured with immunoSEQ multiplex PCR; TCRdb has only the in-frame clones, and not every one. The sample consists of roughly 24,000 clones, approximately 88% of them appearing once. This sample comprised PBMCs, obtained after an allogeneic stem cell transplant with a calcineurin inhibitor and methotrexate. These receptors were taken from a female patient between 50 and 59 years old who received an allogeneic stem cell transplant from an unrelated donor, was CMV-positive, and had chronic GVHD only. Part of the T cells may come from the graft donor. Each CDR3 is given with its conserved first and last residue. A D gene is named only where the DNA matches it firmly. The size field is filled for only some rows; it gives once, few, many or a size class.

TRBJ2-7	-	TRBV11-2	-	CASSPAREEQYF	TGTGCCAGCAGCCCAGCGAGGGAAGAGCAGTACTTC
TRBJ2-7	TRBD2	TRBV27	-	CASSPGGVGEQYF	TGTGCCAGCAGCCCCGGGGGGGTTGGCGAGCAGTACTTC
TRBJ1-3	-	TRBV7-5	-	CARSLRTDREGNTIYF	TGTGCCAGAAGCTTACGAACCGACAGGGAAGGAAACACCATATATTTT
TRBJ1-5	TRBD1	TRBV5-4	-	CASSSGGQGSNQPQHF	TGTGCCAGCAGCTCGGGGGGACAGGGAAGCAATCAGCCCCAGCATTTT
TRBJ1-2	TRBD1	TRBV6-5	-	CASSPDRDYGYTF	TGTGCCAGCAGTCCGGACAGGGACTATGGCTACACCTTC
TRBJ2-6	-	TRBV5-1	-	CASSLDGAGANVLTF	TGCGCCAGCAGCTTGGATGGAGCTGGGGCCAACGTCCTGACTTTC
TRBJ2-5	TRBD2	TRBV5-4	once	CASSSSGGESRTQYF	TGTGCCAGCAGCTCTAGCGGAGGTGAAAGTCGTACCCAGTACTTC
TRBJ1-1	-	TRBV23-1	-	CASSQPGTEAFF	TGCGCCAGCAGTCAACCCGGGACAGAAGCTTTCTTT
TRBJ2-7	TRBD1	TRBV27	-	CASRQGYEQYF	TGTGCCAGCCGACAGGGCTACGAGCAGTACTTC
TRBJ1-5	-	TRBV30	-	CAWTRQPNQPQHF	TGTGCCTGGACACGACAGCCAAATCAGCCCCAGCATTTT
TRBJ2-1	TRBD2	TRBV2	-	CASSDRRAGVLGRTYNEQFF	TGTGCCAGCAGCGATCGACGGGCCGGGGTTCTCGGGAGGACTTACAATGAGCAGTTCTTC
TRBJ1-5	-	TRBV6-1	-	CASRARQDNQPQHF	TGTGCCAGCAGGGCCAGACAGGACAATCAGCCCCAGCATTTT
TRBJ2-1	TRBD2	TRBV6-5	-	CASSYLAGAYNEQFF	TGTGCCAGCAGTTATCTAGCGGGAGCCTACAATGAGCAGTTCTTC
TRBJ1-1	-	TRBV10-3	-	CAISLQGNTEAFF	TGTGCCATCAGCCTACAGGGTAACACTGAAGCTTTCTTT
TRBJ2-7	TRBD2	TRBV6-5	-	CASSYGTSGRGYEQYF	TGTGCCAGCAGTTACGGGACTAGCGGGAGAGGATACGAGCAGTACTTC
TRBJ2-5	TRBD2	TRBV5-5	-	CASSQGLAGVETQYF	TGTGCCAGCAGCCAGGGACTAGCGGGAGTGGAGACCCAGTACTTC
TRBJ1-5	-	TRBV7-2	-	CASSATQPVFNQPQHF	TGTGCCAGCAGCGCTACACAGCCAGTTTTCAATCAGCCCCAGCATTTT
TRBJ2-2	-	TRBV6-6	-	CASSSQGTGELFF	TGTGCCAGCAGTTCACAGGGCACCGGGGAGCTGTTTTTT
TRBJ2-3	TRBD2	TRBV16	-	CASSQSGLADTQYF	TGTGCCAGCAGCCAATCGGGACTAGCAGATACGCAGTATTTT
TRBJ2-3	-	TRBV2	-	CASGQRGRDTQYF	TGTGCCAGCGGGCAGAGAGGGAGAGATACGCAGTATTTT
TRBJ1-5	TRBD1	TRBV19	-	CASSVTQGVRQPQHF	TGTGCCAGTAGTGTCACTCAGGGGGTGCGTCAGCCCCAGCATTTT
TRBJ2-1	TRBD2	TRBV4-2	-	CASSQGGTSGRNEQFF	TGTGCCAGCAGCCAAGGGGGGACTAGCGGGAGGAATGAGCAGTTCTTC
TRBJ1-5	-	TRBV28	-	CASNRNGQRQPQHF	TGTGCCAGCAACCGAAACGGACAGCGACAGCCCCAGCATTTT
TRBJ1-2	-	TRBV25-1	-	CASSRGSGYGYTF	TGTGCCAGCAGCCGGGGGAGCGGGTATGGCTACACCTTC
TRBJ1-1	-	TRBV27	-	CASSFSWGPTEAFF	TGTGCCAGCAGTTTCAGCTGGGGCCCCACTGAAGCTTTCTTT
TRBJ2-7	-	TRBV14	-	CASSQAGRLYEQYF	TGTGCCAGCAGCCAAGCTGGAAGACTCTACGAGCAGTACTTC
TRBJ1-4	TRBD1	TRBV4-2	-	CASSPRDSVNEKLFF	TGTGCCAGCAGCCCCCGGGACAGCGTCAATGAAAAACTGTTTTTT
TRBJ2-7	TRBD1	TRBV7-8	-	CASSQGRGQGDYEQYF	TGTGCCAGCAGCCAAGGTAGGGGACAGGGTGACTACGAGCAGTACTTC
TRBJ2-7	TRBD2	TRBV28	-	CASRRKTSGSYEQYF	TGTGCCAGCAGACGGAAGACTAGCGGGAGTTACGAGCAGTACTTC
TRBJ2-7	-	TRBV28	-	CASSLTEPSYEQYF	TGTGCCAGCAGTTTAACCGAGCCCTCCTACGAGCAGTACTTC
TRBJ2-1	-	TRBV18	-	CASSPGAGYEQFF	TGTGCCAGCTCACCGGGAGCTGGGTATGAGCAGTTCTTC
TRBJ2-7	TRBD2	TRBV6-6	-	CASSYTTSGGEQYF	TGTGCCAGCAGTTACACAACTAGCGGGGGCGAGCAGTACTTC
TRBJ2-2	-	TRBV6-1	-	CASYTEANTGELFF	TGTGCCAGCTATACAGAAGCGAACACCGGGGAGCTGTTTTTT
TRBJ2-1	-	TRBV25-1	-	CASSQQGFDEQFF	TGTGCCAGCAGTCAACAGGGTTTCGATGAGCAGTTCTTC
TRBJ2-5	TRBD2	TRBV10-3	-	CAISESSGRETQYF	TGTGCCATCAGTGAGTCTAGCGGGAGAGAGACCCAGTACTTC
TRBJ2-2	TRBD2	TRBV18	-	CASSPRTSGGANTGELFF	TGTGCCAGCTCACCTCGGACTAGCGGGGGCGCGAACACCGGGGAGCTGTTTTTT
TRBJ2-3	TRBD2	TRBV28	-	CARSDQASVGLAGTDTQYF	TGTGCCAGATCGGACCAAGCTTCCGTGGGACTAGCGGGCACAGATACGCAGTATTTT
TRBJ1-6	-	TRBV10-3	once	CAIRSAGAPLHF	TGTGCCATCAGGAGTGCAGGCGCACCCCTCCACTTT
TRBJ2-5	TRBD2	TRBV28	-	CASGTSGRQETQYF	TGTGCCAGTGGGACTAGCGGAAGGCAAGAGACCCAGTACTTC
TRBJ1-1	-	TRBV6-5	-	CASRRLRAGTEAFF	TGTGCCAGCAGACGCCTTAGGGCGGGCACTGAAGCTTTCTTT
TRBJ2-7	-	TRBV27	-	CASSLGRHYEQYF	TGTGCCAGCAGTTTAGGCAGACACTACGAGCAGTACTTC
TRBJ2-6	-	TRBV30	-	CAWSGRRVSGANVLTF	TGTGCCTGGAGTGGAAGACGGGTCTCTGGGGCCAACGTCCTGACTTTC
TRBJ1-6	TRBD1	TRBV9	-	CASSIQGQFNSPLHF	TGTGCCAGCAGCATACAGGGACAGTTTAATTCACCCCTCCACTTT
TRBJ2-3	TRBD2	TRBV30	-	CACPGGGGQDTQYF	TGTGCCTGTCCGGGTGGGGGAGGGCAAGATACGCAGTATTTT
TRBJ2-1	-	TRBV7-9	-	CASSPTRGNSYNEQFF	TGTGCCAGCAGCCCGACCAGAGGGAATTCCTACAATGAGCAGTTCTTC
TRBJ2-1	-	TRBV7-9	-	CASSFDSGEQFF	TGTGCCAGCAGCTTTGACTCCGGTGAGCAGTTCTTC